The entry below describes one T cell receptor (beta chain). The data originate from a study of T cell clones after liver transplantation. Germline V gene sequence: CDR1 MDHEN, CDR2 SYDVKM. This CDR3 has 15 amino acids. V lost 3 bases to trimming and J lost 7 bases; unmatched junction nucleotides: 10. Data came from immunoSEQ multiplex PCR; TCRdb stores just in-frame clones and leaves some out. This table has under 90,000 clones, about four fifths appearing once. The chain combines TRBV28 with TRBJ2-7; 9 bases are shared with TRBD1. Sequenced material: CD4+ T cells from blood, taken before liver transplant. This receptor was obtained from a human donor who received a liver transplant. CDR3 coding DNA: TGTGCCAGCAGTTTCGGCGGGACAGGGTACCGAGAGCAGTACTTC. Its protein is CASSFGGTGYREQYF.